Following are 19 T cell receptor beta chains from one sample sequenced in a study of graft-versus-host responses after intestinal transplantation (dated by TCRdb to the early 2020s). The library was made by the immunoSEQ multiplex PCR assay. What TCRdb holds here is the immuneACCESS table cut down to in-frame rearrangements. Part of the clones is not present; checked against another copy, under half of the missing clones reflect an unresolved V gene, and the others are unexplained. The sample profile shows about 88,000 clones; roughly 93% of them were found once. In total, the top ten clones hold around 0.19% of the sample. The sample's time point label, in plain terms: cells obtained before transplantation from donor or recipient. These receptors lack a known antigen. This sample comprised unstimulated CD4+ T cells sorted from spleen or lymph node cells, obtained before transplant. Every receptor here comes from a human donor who was the organ donor for an intestinal transplant.

The chain employs TRBV29-1 and TRBJ1-3, with D tentatively TRBD1 (5 bases). V lost 4 bases, J lost 2 bases, and 6 bases lay in between. CDR3 size: 12 residues. Germline CDR1 SQVTM, CDR2 ANQGSEA. CDR3 DNA: TGCAGCGTTGTACAGGCTGGAAACACCATATATTTT. It yields the protein CSVVQAGNTIYF. Together with reference TRBV29-1 and TRBJ1-3, the CDR3 gives the full variable domain: SAVISQKPSRDICQRGTSLTIQCQVDSQVTMMFWYRQQPGQSLTLIATANQGSEATYESGFVIDKFPISRPNLTFSTLTVSNMSPEDSSIYLCSVVQAGNTIYFGEGSWLTVV.

The V call is TRBV4-1, the J call TRBJ2-3; 9 bases fit TRBD1. The CDR3 contains 16 residues. The junction had 4 bases not matched to a gene; V was cut back by 1 base and J by 2 bases. Per germline, CDR1 MGHRA and CDR2 YSYEKL. The CDR3 sequence is CASSQVRTGDTDTQYF. The DNA of the CDR3 is TGCGCCAGCAGCCAAGTCCGGACAGGGGACACAGATACGCAGTATTTT.

The chain uses TRBV4-3 and TRBJ1-2; no firm D call. The germline CDR1 and CDR2 sequences are LGHNA and YSLEER. V lost 0 bases and J lost 2, with 10 bases in between. The CDR3 length is 15 residues. The DNA for the CDR3 is TGCGCCAGCAGCCAAGAATTTCGCGGAAACTATGGCTACACCTTC. Encoded protein: CASSQEFRGNYGYTF.

The rearrangement uses TRBV2 and TRBJ2-5; D is possibly TRBD1 (5 bases). Germline CDR1 reads SNHLY; CDR2 reads FYNNEI. Trimming shortened V by 7 bases and J by 5 bases, and 20 bases separated the two germline ends. The CDR3 is made up of 15 amino acids. CDR3 nucleotide sequence: TGTGCCAGCACCAAGGGGCTACCCGATGGGGAGACCCAGTACTTC. It specifies CASTKGLPDGETQYF.

The chain combines TRBV6-1 with TRBJ1-3, with D hard to call. Deletions cut 1 base from V and 0 bases from J, with 13 bases between. The germline V gene encodes CDR1 MNHNS and CDR2 SASEGT. The CDR3 loop spans 17 amino acids. CDR3 residues: CASSEGRRPSSGNTIYF. The CDR3 nucleotides are TGTGCCAGCAGTGAAGGTCGGCGGCCGAGCTCTGGAAACACCATATATTTT.

V usage is TRBV6-6 and J usage is TRBJ2-7, with D possibly matching TRBD1 (5 bases). This CDR3 comprises 14 residues. Looked up from germline, CDR1 is MNHNY and CDR2 is SVGAGI (reference sequence). The V and J ends lost 2 bases and 2 bases respectively, with 10 bases between them. CDR3: CASSYGRGTYEQYF. DNA for the CDR3: TGTGCCAGCAGTTACGGAAGGGGCACCTACGAGCAGTACTTC.

This chain uses TRBV6-1 with TRBJ1-2, with 9 bases that match TRBD1. V dropped 5 bases and J dropped 3; count of bases not matched to a gene: 4. This CDR3 region has 14 residues. Germline V gives CDR1 MNHNS, CDR2 SASEGT. In nucleotides, the CDR3 is TGTGCCAGCAGTCCCCGGGACAGGGACTATGGCTACACCTTC. Amino acids: CASSPRDRDYGYTF.

J is TRBJ1-5 and V is TRBV4-1; D may be TRBD1 (5 bases). This CDR3 has 13 amino acids. Looked up from germline, CDR1 is MGHRA and CDR2 is YSYEKL. Trimming pared 1 base from V and 5 bases from J, leaving 6 bases between. The CDR3 nucleotides are TGCGCCAGCAGCCAAGTGGGGGATCAGCCCCAGCATTTT. It specifies CASSQVGDQPQHF.

This chain joins TRBV23-1 and TRBJ1-5; D is ambiguous. Being an ORF, TRBV23-1 has a function that is uncertain. Trimming stripped 4 bases from V and 0 bases from J, with 13 bases between. The CDR3 is made up of 16 amino acids. The CDR3 loop is CASSRKTAYSNQPQHF. For the CDR3, the DNA is TGCGCCAGCAGTCGTAAGACGGCTTATAGCAATCAGCCCCAGCATTTT.

In its sample, this clone was seen once. The CDR3 sequence is CASSFTRLGEQYF. As DNA, the CDR3 is TGTGCCAGCAGTTTCACCAGACTCGGCGAGCAGTACTTC. The chain joins TRBV27 to TRBJ2-7, with D unclear. Trimming left V 3 bases short and J 6 bases short, with 12 bases between. CDR3 size: 13 residues. Germline CDR1 MNHEY, CDR2 SMNVEV (reference sequence).

The chain combines TRBV28 with TRBJ2-4; TRBD1 aligns across 7 bases. The J segment lost 7 bases and the V segment lost 6 bases, leaving 6 bases of the junction unmatched. The germline V gene has CDR1 MDHEN and CDR2 SYDVKM. The CDR3 totals 13 residues. The CDR3 region has the DNA TGTGCCAGCAGGAACCAACAGGGGAACATTCAGTACTTC. It translates to CASRNQQGNIQYF.

The chain uses TRBV28 and TRBJ1-3; 8 bases agree with TRBD1. The CDR3 covers 15 residues. The germline gives CDR1 MDHEN, CDR2 SYDVKM. The ends lost 4 bases at V and 3 bases at J; junction bases unmatched: 5. The CDR3 coding sequence is TGTGCCAGCAGTTCCGCCGGGACAGGTGGAAACACCATATATTTT. Translated, it gives CASSSAGTGGNTIYF.

This chain joins TRBV18 and TRBJ1-1; D gene unclear. The CDR3 runs 14 residues. The V gene lost 6 bases and the J gene lost 6 bases, with 17 bases spanning the gap. CDR1 is KGHSH and CDR2 is LQKENI in the germline V gene. CDR3 region: CASSQTSLRSEAFF. CDR3 nucleotides: TGTGCCAGCTCCCAAACTTCCCTGAGGTCTGAAGCTTTCTTT. Using reference TRBV18 and TRBJ1-1 for the parts outside the CDR3, the full variable domain is NAGVMQNPRHLVRRRGQEARLRCSPMKGHSHVYWYRQLPEEGLKFMVYLQKENIIDESGMPKERFSAEFPKEGPSILRIQQVVRGDSAAYFCASSQTSLRSEAFFGQGTRLTVV.

The table lists this clone with a count of one. The genes are TRBV7-2 and TRBJ1-1; D remains unclear. CDR1 and CDR2 from the germline V gene are SGHTA and FQGNSA. CDR3 length: 14 amino acids. Trimming left V 2 bases short and J 1 base short, with 8 bases between. CDR3 sequence reads: CASSLYPGNTEAFF. CDR3 coding DNA: TGTGCCAGCAGCTTATACCCAGGGAACACTGAAGCTTTCTTT.

This clone is a singleton in its sample. This rearrangement joins TRBV7-9 to TRBJ2-5; weak D call: TRBD2 (6 bases). Germline CDR1 and CDR2: SEHNR and FQNEAQ (reference sequence). The germline V and J ends were trimmed by 1 base and 4 bases, with 10 bases remaining between them. The CDR3 totals 14 residues. In DNA, the CDR3 is TGTGCCAGCAGCTTAGGCGGGATAGGAGAGACCCAGTACTTC. As protein: CASSLGGIGETQYF.

V is TRBV7-9 and J is TRBJ1-1, with a possible D match to TRBD1 (5 bases). CDR3 length: 17 residues. V shed 5 bases and J shed 2 bases, with 21 bases lying between them. Germline assignment: CDR1 SEHNR and CDR2 FQNEAQ (reference sequence). The CDR3 reads CASSAVQGFGLNTEAFF. The CDR3 DNA reads as TGTGCCAGCAGCGCGGTCCAGGGTTTTGGTCTAAACACTGAAGCTTTCTTT.

The J gene is TRBJ1-1, the V gene TRBV7-3; unclear D gene. The CDR3 sequence is 13 residues long. The germline CDR1 and CDR2 sequences are SGHTA and FQGTGA. Trimming removed 2 bases at V and 1 base at J, with 5 bases between. The CDR3 bases are TGTGCCAGCAGCTTAGAGAGGAACACTGAAGCTTTCTTT. This sequence encodes CASSLERNTEAFF.

The V gene is TRBV29-1, the J gene TRBJ2-1; tentatively, D is TRBD1 (6 bases). Per germline, CDR1 SQVTM and CDR2 ANQGSEA. This CDR3 comprises 13 residues. V lost 4 bases and J 3 bases, leaving 10 bases between the germline ends. CDR3 loop: CSVGQDRYNEQFF. The CDR3 bases are TGCAGCGTTGGACAGGATCGCTACAATGAGCAGTTCTTC.

This clone is a singleton in its sample. Here the CDR3 DNA reads TGTGCCAGCAGTTTTGAAATCCCGGGCAACACAAATACAGATACGCAGTATTTT. Its protein is CASSFEIPGNTNTDTQYF. The chain joins TRBV28 to TRBJ2-3; D gene ambiguous. This CDR3 region has 18 residues. Germline CDR1 is MDHEN and CDR2 is SYDVKM. With 3 bases removed from V and 3 bases from J, the gap between germline ends came to 22 bases.